This TCR beta chain was recorded in a study of cytomegalovirus exposure and HLA in healthy donors. Primers for the PCR totalled 60 Vbeta and 13 Jbeta. Sequenced by immunoSEQ multiplex PCR; TCRdb stores in-frame clones only, minus some. The sample includes approximately 210,000 clones. Sequencing was done on a sample of PBMCs. The source of this sequence is a woman aged 25-40 years in good health and CMV-seropositive.

CDR3 coding DNA: TGTGCCAGCAGTGAAGCCCAGAAGCAGTTCTTC. As protein: CASSEAQKQFF. The chain employs TRBV2 and TRBJ2-1; D is unresolved. The V gene's germline CDR1 is SNHLY and CDR2 FYNNEI. With 0 bases removed from V and 11 bases from J, the gap between germline ends came to 5 bases. This CDR3 has 11 amino acids.